This passage covers 27 T cell receptor beta chains from one sample sequenced in a study of blood T cell repertoires in COVID-19 (dated by TCRdb to 2018 to 2020). The library was produced with the immunoSEQ multiplex PCR assay. TCRdb re-hosts the immuneACCESS table, in-frame sequences only. Its copies lack some clones; in the studies checked, an unresolved V gene accounts for under half of them, and the cause for the rest is not known. Present in this sample are roughly 200,000 clones, roughly 90% of which were seen just once. The ten top clones hold approximately 4.3% of the sample. The sample taken for sequencing was PBMCs or T cells enriched from blood (not recorded which). Every receptor here comes from a woman aged 25 to 39 with acute COVID-19.

CDR3 residues: CAISGLLAGGPYEQYF. The CDR3 coding sequence is TGTGCCATCAGTGGCCTTCTAGCGGGGGGGCCTTACGAGCAGTACTTC. The rearrangement uses TRBV10-3 and TRBJ2-7, with TRBD2 matching over 12 bases. There are 16 residues in the CDR3. Germline V gene lookup returns CDR1 ENHRY and CDR2 SYGVKD. With 4 bases clipped from V and 4 bases from J, the junction kept 8 bases outside the gene matches.

The V and J genes are TRBV19 and TRBJ1-4, with D unresolved. This CDR3 is built from 12 residues. V gave up 6 bases and J gave up 1 base, with 3 bases separating them. The germline V gene encodes CDR1 LNHDA and CDR2 SQIVND (reference sequence). CDR3: CASSRTNEKLFF. Written as DNA, the CDR3 is TGTGCCAGTAGCCGAACTAATGAAAAACTGTTTTTT.

This chain uses TRBV5-4 with TRBJ1-1, with 8 bases matching TRBD1. CDR1 SGHNT and CDR2 YYREEE come from the germline V gene (reference sequence). This CDR3 has 14 residues. J was trimmed by 4 bases and V by 4 bases; bases with no gene match: 6. CDR3 in DNA: TGTGCCAGCAGCCCAGGGGGCGCGAGCACTGAAGCTTTCTTT. Protein sequence: CASSPGGASTEAFF.

The chain uses TRBV10-3 and TRBJ2-7, with 9 nucleotides matching TRBD1. Per germline, CDR1 ENHRY and CDR2 SYGVKD. The CDR3 has 14 amino acids. V gave up 10 bases and J gave up 1 base; unmatched junction bases: 8. For the CDR3, the DNA is TGTGCCAGCCGGGACAGGGTCTGGTCCTACGAGCAGTACTTC. It is translated as CASRDRVWSYEQYF.

This clone appeared a single time. This rearrangement joins TRBV6-5 to TRBJ2-7; maybe TRBD2 (5 bases). In germline, CDR1 is MNHEY, CDR2 SVGAGI. V was clipped by 5 bases and J by 1 base, with 12 bases between them. This CDR3 is built from 14 residues. The DNA for the CDR3 is TGTGCCAGCAGTCCCTTCCGGGGATCCTACGAGCAGTACTTC. Residues: CASSPFRGSYEQYF.

The rearrangement joins TRBV5-6 to TRBJ1-2; D uncertain. V gave up 5 bases and J gave up 4 bases, with 12 bases separating them. This CDR3 has 13 residues. CDR1 and CDR2 from the germline V gene are SGHDT and YYEEEE. CDR3 sequence reads: CASSSREPYGYTF. The CDR3 nucleotides read TGTGCCAGCAGTTCGAGGGAGCCCTATGGCTACACCTTC.

This chain uses TRBV5-1 with TRBJ1-5, with D possibly being TRBD1 (5 bases). Germline-derived CDR1 and CDR2 are SGHRS and YFSETQ. The length of the CDR3 is 15 residues. V lost 4 bases and J lost 1, with 12 bases in between. CDR3 sequence reads: CASSLSGESNQPQHF. In DNA, the CDR3 is TGCGCCAGCAGCCTCTCGGGGGAGAGCAATCAGCCCCAGCATTTT.

This clone appeared once. CDR3 in amino acids: CATSPTGGQPQHF. The DNA of the CDR3 is TGTGCCACCAGCCCGACAGGGGGCCAGCCCCAGCATTTT. The gene calls are TRBV15 and TRBJ1-5, with 10 bases identical to TRBD1. The germline V gene encodes CDR1 LNHNV and CDR2 YYDKDF (reference sequence). Unmatched junction bases numbered 2, after V lost 5 bases and J lost 7 bases. CDR3 length equals 13 residues.

The chain recombines TRBV4-1 with TRBJ1-4; D is perhaps TRBD1 (5 bases). CDR3 size: 14 residues. V was shortened by 3 bases and J by 8 bases, with 13 bases between the two germline ends. Germline V CDR1 and CDR2: MGHRA, YSYEKL. The CDR3 bases are TGCGCCAGCAGCCATAGGACACTCAACGAAAAACTGTTTTTT. Translated: CASSHRTLNEKLFF.

The chain recombines TRBV4-3 with TRBJ2-3, with no clear D. From germline, CDR1 is LGHNA and CDR2 YSLEER. This CDR3 region has 15 residues. The V and J ends lost 0 bases and 2 bases respectively, with 9 bases between them. The CDR3 DNA reads TGCGCCAGCAGCCAAGATGGGCAGAACACAGATACGCAGTATTTT. Protein: CASSQDGQNTDTQYF.

The V and J genes are TRBV5-1 and TRBJ2-7; TRBD2 is a possible D gene (8 bases). V was trimmed by 5 bases and J by 0 bases, leaving 21 bases between them. CDR3 length equals 17 residues. Germline V gene lookup returns CDR1 SGHRS and CDR2 YFSETQ. In DNA form, the CDR3 reads TGCGCCAGCAGTCGGGAGGGGGCAAATCCTCGCTCCTACGAGCAGTACTTC. This codes for CASSREGANPRSYEQYF.

The gene calls are TRBV5-6 and TRBJ2-7; D gene ambiguous. Germline CDR1 and CDR2: SGHDT and YYEEEE. This CDR3 has 12 residues. V was cut by 2 bases and J by 3 bases, with 6 bases left in between. CDR3 sequence: CASSFSSYEQYF. CDR3 sequence (DNA): TGTGCCAGCAGCTTTAGCAGCTACGAGCAGTACTTC.

The rearrangement uses TRBV9 and TRBJ2-1, with D perhaps matching TRBD1 (5 bases). The ends were cut back, 3 bases at V and 0 bases at J, with 7 bases in the middle. CDR3 length: 14 amino acids. Germline CDR1 is SGDLS and CDR2 is YYNGEE. For the CDR3, the DNA is TGTGCCAGCAGCGCACAGGTCTCCTACAATGAGCAGTTCTTC. It encodes CASSAQVSYNEQFF.

The chain recombines TRBV5-1 with TRBJ1-6, with 7 bases lining up with TRBD1. The CDR3 is made up of 14 amino acids. The germline V gene has CDR1 SGHRS and CDR2 YFSETQ. Losses at the gene ends were 4 bases for V and 10 bases for J; bases not matched to a gene: 8. CDR3 amino acids: CASSEDRERSPLHF. CDR3 nucleotides: TGCGCCAGCAGCGAAGACAGGGAACGGTCACCCCTCCACTTT. The whole variable domain, filled in from reference TRBV5-1 and TRBJ1-6, reads KAGVTQTPRYLIKTRGQQVTLSCSPISGHRSVSWYQQTPGQGLQFLFEYFSETQRNKGNFPGRFSGRQFSNSRSEMNVSTLELGDSALYLCASSEDRERSPLHFGNGTRLTVT.

The chain employs TRBV6-2 or TRBV6-3 and TRBJ2-6; TRBD2 matches at 7 bases. Per germline, CDR1 MNHEY and CDR2 SVGEGT. The CDR3 is 17 amino acids. Unmatched junction bases numbered 8, after V lost 6 bases and J lost 0 bases. This CDR3 reads CASSQGTKSSGANVLTF. The DNA for the CDR3 is TGTGCCAGCAGCCAAGGGACTAAAAGCTCTGGGGCCAACGTCCTGACTTTC.

This rearrangement joins TRBV6-5 to TRBJ1-2; a weak D match, TRBD1 (6 bases). The V gene's germline CDR1 is MNHEY and CDR2 SVGAGI. The V end lost 2 bases, the J end lost 1 base, and 11 bases lay between the germline ends. The length of the CDR3 is 15 residues. This CDR3 is CASSYEARGNYGYTF. CDR3 coding DNA: TGTGCCAGCAGTTACGAGGCCAGGGGTAACTATGGCTACACCTTC.

The V and J genes are TRBV5-1 and TRBJ2-7; no definite D call. V lost 4 bases and J lost 1, with 9 bases in between. Germline V gene data show CDR1 as SGHRS and CDR2 as YFSETQ. CDR3 length: 13 amino acids. CDR3: CASSTPSSYEQYF. The CDR3 nucleotides are TGCGCCAGCAGCACCCCTAGTTCCTACGAGCAGTACTTC.

The V and J genes are TRBV11-1 and TRBJ2-5, with TRBD1 identical over 8 bases. Germline V gene lookup returns CDR1 SGHAT and CDR2 FQDESV (reference sequence). V lost 3 bases and J lost 1; bases outside the gene matches: 4. The CDR3 length is 15 residues. The CDR3 protein is CASSLRTGTQETQYF. The DNA of the CDR3 is TGTGCCAGCAGCTTGAGGACAGGGACCCAAGAGACCCAGTACTTC.

The rearrangement links TRBV4-1 to TRBJ1-2; 8 bases are a match to TRBD1. The V gene end was trimmed by 2 bases and the J gene end by 3 bases; junction bases not matched to a gene: 5. Germline CDR1 is MGHRA and CDR2 is YSYEKL. The CDR3 extends over 15 amino acids. In DNA, the CDR3 is TGCGCCAGCAGCCAACCGGACAGGGCCCACTATGGCTACACCTTC. This translates into CASSQPDRAHYGYTF.

The chain uses TRBV5-1 and TRBJ2-7; the match to TRBD1 covers 12 bases. This CDR3 contains 16 residues. Germline-derived CDR1 and CDR2 are SGHRS and YFSETQ. V was clipped by 4 bases and J by 7 bases; unmatched bases: 12. The CDR3 protein is CASSLMEGQGALEQYF. The CDR3, as DNA: TGCGCCAGCAGCCTCATGGAGGGACAGGGGGCGTTAGAGCAGTACTTC.

V usage is TRBV7-9 and J usage is TRBJ2-2, with 8 bases fitting TRBD1. The length of the CDR3 is 16 residues. CDR1 is SEHNR, CDR2 FQNEAQ, per germline (reference sequence). V lost 5 bases, J lost 4 bases, and 9 bases stayed unmatched. For the CDR3, the DNA is TGTGCCAGCAGCGCCCGACAGGGGCCCAGCACCGGGGAGCTGTTTTTT. This sequence encodes CASSARQGPSTGELFF.

The CDR3 DNA reads as TGTGCCAGTAGTATATCCAGGGGCAGATACTATGGCTACACCTTC. Protein product: CASSISRGRYYGYTF. The chain joins TRBV19 to TRBJ1-2, with D tentatively TRBD1 (6 bases). The CDR3 runs to 15 residues. V lost 2 bases and J 3 bases, leaving 13 bases between the germline ends. The germline V gene has CDR1 LNHDA and CDR2 SQIVND (reference sequence).

The chain combines TRBV28 with TRBJ1-2; unclear D gene. This CDR3 spans 15 amino acids. Trimming left V 1 base short and J 6 bases short, with 15 bases between. CDR1 and CDR2 from the germline V gene are MDHEN and SYDVKM. CDR3 nucleotide sequence: TGTGCCAGCAGTTTATTCCGGGTAGATACCGATGGCTACACCTTC. This gives the protein CASSLFRVDTDGYTF.

The chain is built from TRBV19 and TRBJ1-2; possibly TRBD1 for D (6 bases). Germline lookup yields CDR1 LNHDA and CDR2 SQIVND (reference sequence). The V end lost 7 bases, the J end lost 1 base, and 19 bases lay between the germline ends. This CDR3 spans 16 amino acids. In DNA form, the CDR3 reads TGTGCCAGTACCCCGGACAGAGCCCGGATTAACTATGGCTACACCTTC. Translated: CASTPDRARINYGYTF. Looking up the rest from reference TRBV19 and TRBJ1-2 gives the full variable domain: DGGITQSPKYLFRKEGQNVTLSCEQNLNHDAMYWYRQDPGQGLRLIYYSQIVNDFQKGDIAEGYSVSREKKESFPLTVTSAQKNPTAFYLCASTPDRARINYGYTFGSGTRLTVV.

This chain links TRBV2 with TRBJ2-2; 14 bases line up with TRBD2. J gave up 6 bases and V 6 bases, and 18 bases lay outside the gene matches. This CDR3 is 20 amino acids long. Germline values: CDR1 SNHLY, CDR2 FYNNEI. CDR3 coding DNA: TGTGCCAGCAGCCCGAATCCCTGGACTAGCGGGGGGACACCCCCCGGGGAGCTGTTTTTT. Translation: CASSPNPWTSGGTPPGELFF.

The CDR3 reads CASSLAGGPSNEQFF. The CDR3 DNA follows: TGTGCCAGCAGCTTAGCGGGGGGGCCCAGCAATGAGCAGTTCTTC. V gene TRBV7-3 combines with J gene TRBJ2-1, with 9 bases matching TRBD2. CDR1 and CDR2 from the germline V gene are SGHTA and FQGTGA. This CDR3 has 15 residues. V shed 2 bases, J shed 6 bases, and the junction held 5 bases outside the gene matches.

J is TRBJ2-2 and V is TRBV2; D is uncertain. The CDR3 sequence is 13 residues long. Germline CDR1 is SNHLY and CDR2 is FYNNEI. V was shortened by 6 bases and J by 4 bases, with 9 bases between the two germline ends. The CDR3 sequence: CASRTSPTGELFF. Here the CDR3 DNA reads TGTGCCAGCAGGACATCTCCCACCGGGGAGCTGTTTTTT. Complete variable domain (other parts from reference TRBV2 and TRBJ2-2): EPEVTQTPSHQVTQMGQEVILRCVPISNHLYFYWYRQILGQKVEFLVSFYNNEISEKSEIFDDQFSVERPDGSNFTLKIRSTKLEDSAMYFCASRTSPTGELFFGEGSRLTVL.